The 28 T cell receptor beta chains below all came from one sample that was sequenced in a study of blood T cell repertoires in COVID-19. Sequencing used immunoSEQ multiplex PCR; TCRdb keeps in-frame clones, though not all of them. The sample holds approximately 460,000 clones, roughly nine tenths seen once. Sequenced input: peripheral blood. Receptor source: a man between 18 and 35 years old with COVID-19, enrolled during active disease.

V gene TRBV28 combines with J gene TRBJ2-1; 7 bases map to TRBD1. The germline V gene has CDR1 MDHEN and CDR2 SYDVKM. The V and J ends lost 6 bases and 4 bases, in that order; junction bases with no gene match: 12. This CDR3 region has 16 residues. The CDR3 loop is CASSAPQGTSYNEQFF. Here the CDR3 DNA reads TGTGCCAGCAGCGCACCACAGGGGACCTCTTACAATGAGCAGTTCTTC. The full variable domain, its missing parts supplied by reference TRBV28 and TRBJ2-1, is DVKVTQSSRYLVKRTGEKVFLECVQDMDHENMFWYRQDPGLGLRLIYFSYDVKMKEKGDIPEGYSVSREKKERFSLILESASTNQTSMYLCASSAPQGTSYNEQFFGPGTRLTVL.

J is TRBJ1-2 and V is TRBV13; weak D call: TRBD1 (5 bases). This CDR3 comprises 16 residues. Trimming pared 5 bases from V and 3 bases from J, leaving 19 bases between. Germline CDR1 is PRHDT and CDR2 is FYEKMQ (reference sequence). The CDR3 bases are TGTGCCAGCAGCACAGGCCGGACCCCCATAGACTATGGCTACACCTTC. Translated: CASSTGRTPIDYGYTF.

The gene calls are TRBV4-2 and TRBJ2-3, with 7 bases that match TRBD2. CDR1 LGHNA and CDR2 YNFKEQ come from the germline V gene. With V trimmed by 1 base and J by 2 bases, 6 bases remained unmatched. CDR3 size: 16 residues. Here the CDR3 reads CASSQGRGRSTDTQYF. CDR3 in DNA: TGTGCCAGCAGCCAAGGGCGCGGGAGATCCACAGATACGCAGTATTTT.

This clone was observed a single time. The V gene is TRBV6-4, the J gene TRBJ1-2, with TRBD1 as a possible D gene (5 bases). The germline V and J ends were trimmed by 7 bases and 4 bases, with 16 bases remaining between them. The length of the CDR3 is 14 residues. Germline loops: CDR1 MRHNA, CDR2 SNTAGT. The CDR3: CASKPRTDSYGYTF. The CDR3, as DNA: TGTGCCAGCAAACCCCGAACAGACAGCTATGGCTACACCTTC.

This chain links TRBV18 with TRBJ2-4; maybe TRBD1 (6 bases). Germline loops: CDR1 KGHSH, CDR2 LQKENI. This CDR3 is built from 16 residues. V was cut by 8 bases and J by 0 bases, with 17 bases left in between. Written as DNA, the CDR3 is TGTGCCAGCAGTAATGGGGTCAGGGGAGCCAAAAACATTCAGTACTTC. Residues: CASSNGVRGAKNIQYF.

The rearrangement joins TRBV13 to TRBJ2-1, with 8 nucleotides matching TRBD2. V was clipped by 5 bases and J by 2 bases; unmatched bases: 2. CDR1 is PRHDT, CDR2 FYEKMQ, per germline (reference sequence). The length of the CDR3 is 14 residues. The CDR3 region has the DNA TGTGCCAGCAGCCAAGCGGGGGCCTACAATGAGCAGTTCTTC. Amino acids: CASSQAGAYNEQFF. Based on the CDR3 plus reference TRBV13 and TRBJ2-1, the full variable domain is AAGVIQSPRHLIKEKRETATLKCYPIPRHDTVYWYQQGPGQDPQFLISFYEKMQSDKGSIPDRFSAQQFSDYHSELNMSSLELGDSALYFCASSQAGAYNEQFFGPGTRLTVL.

The chain couples TRBV6-4 to TRBJ1-5; a possible D gene is TRBD1 (5 bases). Germline CDR1 reads MRHNA; CDR2 reads SNTAGT. Deletions cut 2 bases from V and 4 bases from J, with 18 bases between. CDR3 length equals 17 residues. The CDR3 bases are TGTGCCAGCAGTGACCCAACGACAGACGTGGGGAATCAGCCCCAGCATTTT. Translation: CASSDPTTDVGNQPQHF.

The chain joins TRBV7-9 to TRBJ2-1, with 11 bases identical to TRBD2. J lost 2 bases, V lost 4 bases, and 13 bases had no gene match. Germline V gene sequence: CDR1 SEHNR, CDR2 FQNEAQ (reference sequence). The CDR3 consists of 19 residues. The CDR3 reads CASSSVAGLAGGPYNEQFF. The CDR3 DNA follows: TGTGCCAGCAGCTCCGTCGCGGGTCTAGCGGGAGGCCCCTACAATGAGCAGTTCTTC.

The chain employs TRBV5-1 and TRBJ2-3, with 9 bases identical to TRBD1. Germline V gene data show CDR1 as SGHRS and CDR2 as YFSETQ. This CDR3 comprises 14 residues. Trimming took 4 bases from V and 2 from J; bases not matched to a gene: 2. Here the CDR3 reads CASSRTGVTDTQYF. The CDR3 DNA sequence: TGCGCCAGCAGCCGGACAGGGGTCACAGATACGCAGTATTTT.

This chain joins TRBV4-2 and TRBJ1-2; D remains unclear. The CDR3 has 12 amino acids. The V end lost 1 base, the J end lost 4 bases, and 4 bases lay between the germline ends. The germline V gene has CDR1 LGHNA and CDR2 YNFKEQ. CDR3 in DNA: TGTGCCAGCAGCCAAGCCTCCTATGGCTACACCTTC. This sequence encodes CASSQASYGYTF.

This clone came up a few times. The rearrangement uses TRBV5-6 and TRBJ1-2, with 8 bases that match TRBD1. Germline CDR1 is SGHDT and CDR2 is YYEEEE. V shed 3 bases, J shed 0 bases, and the junction held 10 bases outside the gene matches. The CDR3 consists of 17 residues. The CDR3, as DNA: TGTGCCAGCAGCTCCCCCAGGGGGCACACAGCTAACTATGGCTACACCTTC. It specifies CASSSPRGHTANYGYTF. Based on the CDR3 plus reference TRBV5-6 and TRBJ1-2, the full variable domain is DAGVTQSPTHLIKTRGQQVTLRCSPKSGHDTVSWYQQALGQGPQFIFQYYEEEERQRGNFPDRFSGHQFPNYSSELNVNALLLGDSALYLCASSSPRGHTANYGYTFGSGTRLTVV.

The V gene is TRBV2, the J gene TRBJ2-7, with 9 bases that match TRBD2. This CDR3 comprises 14 residues. Germline V gives CDR1 SNHLY, CDR2 FYNNEI. V shed 1 base, J shed 6 bases, and the junction held 4 bases outside the gene matches. CDR3 loop: CASSEERGAGEQYF. CDR3 in DNA: TGTGCCAGCAGTGAAGAGCGGGGGGCGGGCGAGCAGTACTTC.

The rearrangement links TRBV27 to TRBJ1-2; 9 positions match TRBD1. The CDR3 runs 14 residues. V shed 6 bases and J 4 bases; nucleotides not matched to a gene: 6. CDR1 and CDR2 from the germline V gene are MNHEY and SMNVEV (reference sequence). The CDR3 protein is CASRGTGTFYGYTF. CDR3 nucleotides: TGTGCCAGCAGGGGGACAGGGACGTTCTATGGCTACACCTTC.

The chain couples TRBV5-1 to TRBJ2-3; 7 bases are a match to TRBD1. J gave up 2 bases and V 4 bases, and 4 bases lay outside the gene matches. Germline CDR1 reads SGHRS; CDR2 reads YFSETQ. This CDR3 spans 14 amino acids. The CDR3 protein is CASSRTGFTDTQYF. As DNA, the CDR3 is TGCGCCAGCAGCCGGACAGGTTTCACAGATACGCAGTATTTT.

The rearrangement uses TRBV21-1 and TRBJ2-2; TRBD1 reflects the table's D call only, with no check against the DNA. TRBV21-1 is given as a pseudogene. This CDR3 has 15 residues. The CDR3 bases are TGTGCCAGCAGCAAGACCTCAGGGGTGGACGGGGAGCTGTTTTTT. Translated: CASSKTSGVDGELFF.

The rearrangement joins TRBV1 to TRBJ2-2; TRBD2, the D gene given by the table, was not confirmed from the DNA. TRBV1 is assigned pseudogene status. CDR3 length equals 16 residues. CDR3 DNA sequence: TGCACCAGCAGCCAAGAGTTTAGCGGGAACACCGGGGAGCTGTTTTTT. This sequence encodes CTSSQEFSGNTGELFF.

A word on this clone: The same CDR3 arises from other DNA sequences in this sample as well. The chain employs TRBV2 and TRBJ1-5; 10 positions agree with TRBD1. From germline, CDR1 is SNHLY and CDR2 FYNNEI. V shed 6 bases and J 6 bases; nucleotides not matched to a gene: 8. CDR3 length: 15 residues. DNA for the CDR3: TGTGCCAGCAGAGAGACAGGGGGCGCAGGTCAGCCCCAGCATTTT. Residues: CASRETGGAGQPQHF.

The V call is TRBV5-1, the J call TRBJ1-6, with D unresolved. The V gene's germline CDR1 is SGHRS and CDR2 YFSETQ. The CDR3 sequence is 13 residues long. Deletions cut 0 bases from V and 10 bases from J, with 8 bases between. As DNA, the CDR3 is TGCGCCAGCAGCTTGGGAGTTGAATCACCCCTCCACTTT. This gives the protein CASSLGVESPLHF. The full variable domain, in which reference TRBV5-1 and TRBJ1-6 provide the parts outside the CDR3, is KAGVTQTPRYLIKTRGQQVTLSCSPISGHRSVSWYQQTPGQGLQFLFEYFSETQRNKGNFPGRFSGRQFSNSRSEMNVSTLELGDSALYLCASSLGVESPLHFGNGTRLTVT.

As DNA, the CDR3 is TGTGCCAGCAGTGCGTCGAACACCGGGGAGCTGTTTTTT. It translates to CASSASNTGELFF. V is TRBV27 and J is TRBJ2-2; D is undetermined. Germline V gene sequence: CDR1 MNHEY, CDR2 SMNVEV (reference sequence). The CDR3 has 13 residues. Trimming shortened V by 5 bases and J by 0 bases, and 4 bases separated the two germline ends.

This rearrangement joins TRBV4-1 to TRBJ2-7, with D hard to call. With 0 bases removed from V and 2 bases from J, the gap between germline ends came to 5 bases. Germline CDR1 reads MGHRA; CDR2 reads YSYEKL. This CDR3 has 13 amino acids. The CDR3 protein is CASSQDHAYEQYF. Written as DNA, the CDR3 is TGCGCCAGCAGCCAAGATCATGCCTACGAGCAGTACTTC.

The chain combines TRBV5-1 with TRBJ2-5; D is possibly TRBD1 (5 bases). There are 15 residues in the CDR3. Germline assignment: CDR1 SGHRS and CDR2 YFSETQ. V was pared by 0 bases and J by 4 bases, with 13 bases between. For the CDR3, the DNA is TGCGCCAGCAGCTTGGATGGGGCGACGGGAGAGACCCAGTACTTC. Translation: CASSLDGATGETQYF.

This clone turned up a few times. This sequence joins TRBV5-4 and TRBJ2-5; 10 nucleotides line up with TRBD2. Germline trimming cut 2 bases from V and 4 bases from J; bases unmatched to any gene: 5. The germline V gene encodes CDR1 SGHNT and CDR2 YYREEE (reference sequence). The CDR3 is 15 residues long. The CDR3 here is CASSLAGGLRETQYF. The CDR3 DNA reads as TGTGCCAGCAGCTTAGCGGGGGGGCTCAGAGAGACCCAGTACTTC.

The genes are TRBV9 and TRBJ2-3; 14 nucleotides align to TRBD2. CDR3 length: 16 amino acids. CDR1 is SGDLS, CDR2 YYNGEE, per germline. Losses at the gene ends were 3 bases for V and 3 bases for J; bases not matched to a gene: 3. The DNA for the CDR3 is TGTGCCAGCAGCGGGACTAGCGGGAGGATGACAGATACGCAGTATTTT. This translates into CASSGTSGRMTDTQYF.

This clone was seen a single time. The chain is built from TRBV30 and TRBJ2-5; 13 bases match TRBD2. From germline, CDR1 is GTSNPN and CDR2 SVGIG (reference sequence). This CDR3 comprises 15 residues. J lost 5 bases, V lost 2 bases, and 5 bases had no gene match. The CDR3 DNA is TGTGCCTGGAGTCCGGGACTAGCGGGAAAGGAGACCCAGTACTTC. This translates into CAWSPGLAGKETQYF. The full variable domain, rest sourced from reference TRBV30 and TRBJ2-5, is SQTIHQWPATLVQPVGSPLSLECTVEGTSNPNLYWYRQAAGRGLQLLFYSVGIGQISSEVPQNLSASRPQDRQFILSSKKLLLSDSGFYLCAWSPGLAGKETQYFGPGTRLLVL.

This clone has just one count. The chain combines TRBV14 with TRBJ1-2; D is ambiguous. Trimming left V 4 bases short and J 8 bases short, with 11 bases between. The CDR3 runs 12 residues. Germline V gene data show CDR1 as SGHDN and CDR2 as FVKESK. The CDR3 region has the DNA TGTGCCAGCAGCCCCTCTCGGCGGGGCTACACCTTC. Protein product: CASSPSRRGYTF.

V is TRBV7-3 and J is TRBJ2-2; tentatively, D is TRBD2 (5 bases). Trimming stripped 3 bases from V and 0 bases from J, with 14 bases between. The CDR3 length is 17 residues. Germline V gives CDR1 SGHTA, CDR2 FQGTGA. CDR3 loop: CASSFPERTANTGELFF. As DNA, the CDR3 is TGTGCCAGCAGCTTCCCAGAGAGGACTGCGAACACCGGGGAGCTGTTTTTT.

This clone showed up just a few times. The chain joins TRBV5-1 to TRBJ2-5; TRBD2 agrees at 8 bases. In germline, CDR1 is SGHRS, CDR2 YFSETQ. The CDR3 is made up of 14 amino acids. Trimming removed 2 bases from V and 5 bases from J; junction bases left unmatched: 5. The DNA of the CDR3 is TGCGCCAGCAGCTTTAGCGGGGTCTGGGAGACCCAGTACTTC. It yields the protein CASSFSGVWETQYF. The full variable domain, in which reference TRBV5-1 and TRBJ2-5 provide the parts outside the CDR3, is KAGVTQTPRYLIKTRGQQVTLSCSPISGHRSVSWYQQTPGQGLQFLFEYFSETQRNKGNFPGRFSGRQFSNSRSEMNVSTLELGDSALYLCASSFSGVWETQYFGPGTRLLVL.

The chain combines TRBV20-1 with TRBJ2-2; 12 bases fit TRBD2. Germline assignment: CDR1 DFQATT and CDR2 SNEGSKA (reference sequence). After removal of 3 bases from V and 4 bases from J, the junction contained 9 bases not matched to a gene. This CDR3 region has 17 residues. The CDR3 DNA reads as TGCAGTGCTAGTTCTAGCGGGGGGGCAATTCGCACCGGGGAGCTGTTTTTT. Protein product: CSASSSGGAIRTGELFF.